The source of this TCR beta chain is a study of immune characterization of retroperitoneal liposarcoma. From the PCR reads, TCRdb called clonotypes with MiXCR, one entry per CDR3 protein. The profile shows around 19,000 distinct CDR3 sequences, under 45% of them singletons. This CDR3 has 13 amino acids. CDR1 and CDR2 (germline): MNHGY, SVAAGI. The V gene end was trimmed by 7 bases and the J gene end by 4 bases; junction bases not matched to a gene: 2. The receptor's source is a male donor with retroperitoneal liposarcoma. The chain has TRBV6-9 and TRBJ2-2, with 8 bases aligning to TRBD1. The material sequenced was blood. This CDR3 reads CASKQGVTGELFF. CDR3 sequence (DNA): TGTGCCAGCAAACAGGGGGTCACCGGGGAGCTGTTTTTT.